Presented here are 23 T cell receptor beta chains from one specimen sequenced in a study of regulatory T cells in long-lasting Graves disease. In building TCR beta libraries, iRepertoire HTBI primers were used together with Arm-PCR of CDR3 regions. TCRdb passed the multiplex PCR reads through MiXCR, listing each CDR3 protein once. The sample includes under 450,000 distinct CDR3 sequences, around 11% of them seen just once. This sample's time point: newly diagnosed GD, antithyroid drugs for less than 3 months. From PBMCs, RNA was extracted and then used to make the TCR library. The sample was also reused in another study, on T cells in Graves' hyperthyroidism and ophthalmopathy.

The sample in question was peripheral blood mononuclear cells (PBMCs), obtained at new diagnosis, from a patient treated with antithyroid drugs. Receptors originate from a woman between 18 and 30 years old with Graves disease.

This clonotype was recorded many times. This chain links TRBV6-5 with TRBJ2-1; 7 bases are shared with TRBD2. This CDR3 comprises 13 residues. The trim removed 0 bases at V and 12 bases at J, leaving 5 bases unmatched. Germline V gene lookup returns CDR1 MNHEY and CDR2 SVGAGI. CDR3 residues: CASSYSGVAGQFF. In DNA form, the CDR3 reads TGTGCCAGCAGTTACTCGGGGGTAGCGGGGCAGTTCTTC.

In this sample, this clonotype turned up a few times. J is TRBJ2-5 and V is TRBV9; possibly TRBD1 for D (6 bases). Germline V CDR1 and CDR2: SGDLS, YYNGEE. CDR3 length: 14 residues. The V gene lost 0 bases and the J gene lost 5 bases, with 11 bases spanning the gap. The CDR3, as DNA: TGTGCCAGCAGCGTAGGACAGGTTTCGGAGACCCAGTACTTC. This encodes CASSVGQVSETQYF.

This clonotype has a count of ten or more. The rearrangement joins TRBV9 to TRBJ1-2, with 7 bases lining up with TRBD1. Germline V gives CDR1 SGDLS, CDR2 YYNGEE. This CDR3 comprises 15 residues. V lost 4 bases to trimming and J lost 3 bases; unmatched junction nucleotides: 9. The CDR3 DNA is TGTGCCAGCAGCTTTCGGACAGGAGAGGACTATGGCTACACCTTC. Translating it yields CASSFRTGEDYGYTF.

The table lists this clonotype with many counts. The CDR3 DNA reads as TGTGCTAGTGGTCTCCGGGACATCGATGAGCAGTTCTTC. Residues: CASGLRDIDEQFF. This chain uses TRBV12-5 with TRBJ2-1, with D maybe TRBD1 (6 bases). Germline CDR1 LGHNT, CDR2 FRNRAP. CDR3 length: 13 amino acids. V was trimmed by 5 bases and J by 8 bases, leaving 13 bases between them.

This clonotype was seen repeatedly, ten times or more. CDR3 DNA sequence: TGTGCCAGCAGAATACAGGGGGCCGGATTTGAGACCCAGTACTTC. Amino acids: CASRIQGAGFETQYF. The chain joins TRBV28 to TRBJ2-5; 9 bases align to TRBD1. CDR3 size: 15 residues. Trimming took 6 bases from V and 5 from J; bases not matched to a gene: 10. Germline CDR1 and CDR2: MDHEN and SYDVKM.

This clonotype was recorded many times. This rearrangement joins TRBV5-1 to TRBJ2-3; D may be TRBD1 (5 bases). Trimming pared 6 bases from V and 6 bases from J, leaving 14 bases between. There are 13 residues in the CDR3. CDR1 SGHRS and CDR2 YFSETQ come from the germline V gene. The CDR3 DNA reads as TGCGCCAGCACAGGGAATGGCGGCGATACGCAGTATTTT. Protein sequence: CASTGNGGDTQYF.

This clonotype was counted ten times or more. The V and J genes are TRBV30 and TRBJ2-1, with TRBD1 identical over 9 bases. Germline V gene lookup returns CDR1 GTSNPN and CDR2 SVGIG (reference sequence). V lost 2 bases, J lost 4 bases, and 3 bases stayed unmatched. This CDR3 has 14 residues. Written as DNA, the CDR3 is TGTGCCTGGAGTACAGGGGGCTCTTACAATGAGCAGTTCTTC. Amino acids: CAWSTGGSYNEQFF. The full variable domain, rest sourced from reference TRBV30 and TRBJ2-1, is SQTIHQWPATLVQPVGSPLSLECTVEGTSNPNLYWYRQAAGRGLQLLFYSVGIGQISSEVPQNLSASRPQDRQFILSSKKLLLSDSGFYLCAWSTGGSYNEQFFGPGTRLTVL.

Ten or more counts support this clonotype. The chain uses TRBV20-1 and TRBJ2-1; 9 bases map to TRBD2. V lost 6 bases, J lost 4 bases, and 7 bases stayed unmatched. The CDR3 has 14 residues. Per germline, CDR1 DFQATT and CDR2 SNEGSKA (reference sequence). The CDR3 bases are TGCAGTGCCGATGAGACTAGCGGATACAATGAGCAGTTCTTC. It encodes CSADETSGYNEQFF.

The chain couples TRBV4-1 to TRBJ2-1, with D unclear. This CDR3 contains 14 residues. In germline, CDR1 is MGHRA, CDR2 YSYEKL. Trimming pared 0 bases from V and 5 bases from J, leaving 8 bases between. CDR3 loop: CASSQDFANNEQFF. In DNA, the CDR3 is TGCGCCAGCAGCCAAGATTTCGCGAACAATGAGCAGTTCTTC.

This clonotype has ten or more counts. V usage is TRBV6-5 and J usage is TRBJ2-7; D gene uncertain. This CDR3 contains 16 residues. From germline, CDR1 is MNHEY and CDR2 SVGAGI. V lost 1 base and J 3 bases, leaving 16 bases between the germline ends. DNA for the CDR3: TGTGCCAGCAGTTACTATTACGTAGGCAAATACTACGAGCAGTACTTC. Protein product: CASSYYYVGKYYEQYF.

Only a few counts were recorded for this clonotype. CDR3 in amino acids: CASSQGLAGVKPRTDTQYF. As DNA, the CDR3 is TGCGCCAGCAGCCAAGGGCTAGCGGGGGTGAAACCTCGCACAGATACGCAGTATTTT. This chain links TRBV4-3 with TRBJ2-3; 10 nucleotides match TRBD2. Germline CDR1 reads LGHNA; CDR2 reads YSLEER. This CDR3 spans 19 amino acids. V was clipped by 1 base and J by 1 base; unmatched bases: 11.

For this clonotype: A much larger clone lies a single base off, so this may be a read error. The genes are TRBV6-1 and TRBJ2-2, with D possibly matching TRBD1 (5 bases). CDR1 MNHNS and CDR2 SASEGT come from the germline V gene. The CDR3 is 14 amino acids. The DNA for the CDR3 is TGTGCCAACAGTGAATTCAGGGATAGCGGGGAGCTGTTTTTT. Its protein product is CANSEFRDSGELFF.

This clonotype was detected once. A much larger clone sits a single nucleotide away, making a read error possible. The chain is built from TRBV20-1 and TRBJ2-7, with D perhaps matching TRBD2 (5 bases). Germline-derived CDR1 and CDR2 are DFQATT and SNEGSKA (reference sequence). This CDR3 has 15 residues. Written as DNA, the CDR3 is TGCAGTGCTAGAGATTCGCTAGCTTATACCTACGAGCAGCACTTC. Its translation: CSARDSLAYTYEQHF.

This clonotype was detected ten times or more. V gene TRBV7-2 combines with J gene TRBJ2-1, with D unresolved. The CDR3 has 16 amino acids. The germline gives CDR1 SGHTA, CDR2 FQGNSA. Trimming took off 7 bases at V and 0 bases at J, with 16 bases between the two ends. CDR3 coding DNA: TGTGCCAGCATCCCAGGATCGAGAGTCTCCTACAATGAGCAGTTCTTC. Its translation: CASIPGSRVSYNEQFF.

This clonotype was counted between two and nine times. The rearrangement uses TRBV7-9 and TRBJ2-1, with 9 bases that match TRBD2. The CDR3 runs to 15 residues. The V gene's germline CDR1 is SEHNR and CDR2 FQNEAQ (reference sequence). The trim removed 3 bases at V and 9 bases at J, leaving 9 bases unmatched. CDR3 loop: CASSFGGGETSEQFF. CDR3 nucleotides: TGTGCCAGCAGCTTTGGCGGGGGGGAAACCAGTGAGCAGTTCTTC.

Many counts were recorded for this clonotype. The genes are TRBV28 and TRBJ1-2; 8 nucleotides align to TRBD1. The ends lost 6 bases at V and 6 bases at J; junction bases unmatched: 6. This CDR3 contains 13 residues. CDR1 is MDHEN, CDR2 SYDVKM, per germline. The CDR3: CASRMGQEDGYTF. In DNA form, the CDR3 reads TGTGCCAGCAGAATGGGACAGGAGGATGGCTACACCTTC.

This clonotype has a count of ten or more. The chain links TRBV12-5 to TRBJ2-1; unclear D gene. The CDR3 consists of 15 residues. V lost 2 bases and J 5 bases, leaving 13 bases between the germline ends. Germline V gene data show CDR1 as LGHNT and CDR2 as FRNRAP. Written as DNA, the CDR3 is TGTGCTAGTGGTTTGTCGTATAACAAGGACAATGAGCAGTTCTTC. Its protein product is CASGLSYNKDNEQFF.

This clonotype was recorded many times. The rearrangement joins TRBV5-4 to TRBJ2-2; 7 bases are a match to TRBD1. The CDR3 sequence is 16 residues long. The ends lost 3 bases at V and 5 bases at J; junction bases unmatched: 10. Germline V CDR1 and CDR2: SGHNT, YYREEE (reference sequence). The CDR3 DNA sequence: TGTGCCAGCAGCTACAAAAGTTCACAGGGGACCGGGGAGCTGTTTTTT. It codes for CASSYKSSQGTGELFF. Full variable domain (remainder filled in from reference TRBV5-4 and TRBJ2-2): ETGVTQSPTHLIKTRGQQVTLRCSSQSGHNTVSWYQQALGQGPQFIFQYYREEENGRGNFPPRFSGLQFPNYSSELNVNALELDDSALYLCASSYKSSQGTGELFFGEGSRLTVL.

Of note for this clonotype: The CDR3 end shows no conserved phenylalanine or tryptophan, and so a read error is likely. The CDR3 DNA reads TGCAGCGTTGAGGCGGACAGGGGCACCGGGGAGCTGTTTCTT. This sequence encodes CSVEADRGTGELFL. The chain links TRBV29-1 to TRBJ2-2; the match to TRBD1 covers 9 bases. The trim removed 3 bases at V and 4 bases at J, leaving 3 bases unmatched. This CDR3 is 14 amino acids long. Germline V gene data show CDR1 as SQVTM and CDR2 as ANQGSEA.

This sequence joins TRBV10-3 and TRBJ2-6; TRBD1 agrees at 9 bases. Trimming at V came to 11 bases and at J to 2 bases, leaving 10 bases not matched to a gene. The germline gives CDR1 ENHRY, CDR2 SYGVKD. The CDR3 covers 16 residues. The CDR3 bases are TGTGCCCTAATGCCCGGACAGGGGACTGGGGCCAACGTCCTGACTTTC. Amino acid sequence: CALMPGQGTGANVLTF.

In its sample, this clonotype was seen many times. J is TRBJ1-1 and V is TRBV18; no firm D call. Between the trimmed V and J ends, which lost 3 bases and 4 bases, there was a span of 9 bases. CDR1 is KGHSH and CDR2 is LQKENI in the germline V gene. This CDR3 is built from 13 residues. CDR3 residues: CASSPVSATEAFF. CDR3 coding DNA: TGTGCCAGCTCACCCGTTTCGGCCACTGAAGCTTTCTTT.

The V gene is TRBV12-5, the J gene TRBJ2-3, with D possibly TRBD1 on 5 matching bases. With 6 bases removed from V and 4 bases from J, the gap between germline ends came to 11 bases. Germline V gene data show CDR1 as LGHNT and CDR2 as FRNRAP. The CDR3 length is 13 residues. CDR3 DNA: TGTGCTAGTGGCCTGCACAGGTCAGATACGCAGTATTTT. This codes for CASGLHRSDTQYF.

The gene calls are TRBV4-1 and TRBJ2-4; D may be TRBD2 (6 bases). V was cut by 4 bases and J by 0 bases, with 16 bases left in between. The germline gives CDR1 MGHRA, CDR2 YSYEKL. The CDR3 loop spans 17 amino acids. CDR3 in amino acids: CASSLETGALAKNIQYF. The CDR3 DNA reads TGCGCCAGCAGCCTCGAGACGGGAGCCTTAGCCAAAAACATTCAGTACTTC.